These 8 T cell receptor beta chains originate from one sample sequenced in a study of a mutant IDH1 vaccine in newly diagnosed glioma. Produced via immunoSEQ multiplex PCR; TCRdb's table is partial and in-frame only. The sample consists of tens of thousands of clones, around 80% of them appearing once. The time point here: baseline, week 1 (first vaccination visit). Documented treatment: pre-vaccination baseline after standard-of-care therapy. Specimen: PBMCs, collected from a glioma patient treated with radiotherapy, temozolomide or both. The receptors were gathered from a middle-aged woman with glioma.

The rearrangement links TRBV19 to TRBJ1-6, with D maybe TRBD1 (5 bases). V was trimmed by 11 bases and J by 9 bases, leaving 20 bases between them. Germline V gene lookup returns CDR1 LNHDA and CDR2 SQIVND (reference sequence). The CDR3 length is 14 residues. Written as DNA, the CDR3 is TGTGCCGCTCGGGGCCAAGGGATGGGTTCACCCCTCCACTTT. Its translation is CAARGQGMGSPLHF.

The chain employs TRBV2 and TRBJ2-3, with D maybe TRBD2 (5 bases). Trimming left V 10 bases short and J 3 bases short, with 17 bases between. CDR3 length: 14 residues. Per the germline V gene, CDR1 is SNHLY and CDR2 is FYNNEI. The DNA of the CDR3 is TGTGCCACCTCCGACGGGGTAGGGACAGATACGCAGTATTTT. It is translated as CATSDGVGTDTQYF.

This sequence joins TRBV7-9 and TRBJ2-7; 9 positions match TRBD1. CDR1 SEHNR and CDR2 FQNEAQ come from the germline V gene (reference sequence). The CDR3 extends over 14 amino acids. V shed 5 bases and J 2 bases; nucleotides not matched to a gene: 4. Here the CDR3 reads CASSPRDRAYEQYF. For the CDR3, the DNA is TGTGCCAGCAGCCCTCGGGACAGGGCCTACGAGCAGTACTTC.

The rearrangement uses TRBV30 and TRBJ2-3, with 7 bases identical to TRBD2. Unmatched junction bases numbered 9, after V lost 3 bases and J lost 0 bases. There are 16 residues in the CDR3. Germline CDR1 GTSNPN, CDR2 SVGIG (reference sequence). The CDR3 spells CAWRTLAGASTDTQYF. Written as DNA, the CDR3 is TGTGCCTGGAGGACCTTAGCGGGCGCTAGCACAGATACGCAGTATTTT.

CDR3 bases: TGCGCCAGCAGCCGAGACAGTACCTACGAGCAGTACTTC. This codes for CASSRDSTYEQYF. This chain uses TRBV4-3 with TRBJ2-7, with a weak D call TRBD1 (5 bases). The CDR3 consists of 13 residues. Looked up from germline, CDR1 is LGHNA and CDR2 is YSLEER. Trimming took off 4 bases at V and 2 bases at J, with 9 bases between the two ends.

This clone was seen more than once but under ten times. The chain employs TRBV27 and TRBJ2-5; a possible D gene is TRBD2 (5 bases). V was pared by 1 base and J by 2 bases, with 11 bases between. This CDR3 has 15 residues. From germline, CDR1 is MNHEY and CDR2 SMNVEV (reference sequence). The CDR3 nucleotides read TGTGCCAGCAGTTTATACGGGGTTTTACAAGAGACCCAGTACTTC. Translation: CASSLYGVLQETQYF.

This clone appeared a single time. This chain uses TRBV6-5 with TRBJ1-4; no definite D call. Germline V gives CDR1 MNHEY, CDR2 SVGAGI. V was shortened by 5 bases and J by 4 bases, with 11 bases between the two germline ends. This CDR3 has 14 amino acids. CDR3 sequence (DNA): TGTGCCAGCAGTACGGGGTTTGGTAATGAAAAACTGTTTTTT. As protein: CASSTGFGNEKLFF.

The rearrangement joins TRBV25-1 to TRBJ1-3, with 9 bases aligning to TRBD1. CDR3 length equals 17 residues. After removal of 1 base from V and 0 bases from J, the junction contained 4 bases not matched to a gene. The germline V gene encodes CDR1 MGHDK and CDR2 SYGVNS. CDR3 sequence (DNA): TGTGCCAGCAGTGAATTGGGACAGGGTGTCTCTGGAAACACCATATATTTT. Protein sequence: CASSELGQGVSGNTIYF.